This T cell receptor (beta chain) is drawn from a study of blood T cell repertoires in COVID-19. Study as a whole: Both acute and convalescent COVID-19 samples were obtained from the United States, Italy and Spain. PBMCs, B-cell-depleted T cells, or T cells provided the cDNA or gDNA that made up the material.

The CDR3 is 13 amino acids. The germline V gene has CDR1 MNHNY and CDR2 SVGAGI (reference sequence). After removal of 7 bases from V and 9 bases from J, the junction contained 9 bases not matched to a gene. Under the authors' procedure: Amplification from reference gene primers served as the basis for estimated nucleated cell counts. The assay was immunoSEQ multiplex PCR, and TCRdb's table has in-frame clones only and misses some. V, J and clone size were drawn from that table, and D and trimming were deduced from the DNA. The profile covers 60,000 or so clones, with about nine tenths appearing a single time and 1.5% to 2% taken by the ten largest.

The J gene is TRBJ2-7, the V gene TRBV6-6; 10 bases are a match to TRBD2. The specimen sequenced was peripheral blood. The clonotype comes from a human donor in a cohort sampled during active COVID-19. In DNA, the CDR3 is TGTGCCAGCACTTCCGGGACTAGCGACGGGCAGTACTTC. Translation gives CASTSGTSDGQYF.